This T cell receptor beta chain was obtained from a study of blood T cell repertoires in COVID-19. Study at large: Specimens from acute and convalescent COVID-19 originated in the United States, Italy and Spain. In each case, the material was cDNA or gDNA derived from T cells, B-cell-depleted T cells, or PBMCs.

Generated by immunoSEQ multiplex PCR, the TCRdb table keeps only in-frame clones and is missing some. The table lists roughly 120,000 clones, 70% to 80% of them singletons. The CDR3 loop spans 13 amino acids. CDR1 is SNHLY, CDR2 FYNNEI, per germline. Between the trimmed V and J ends, which lost 7 bases and 6 bases, there was a span of 10 bases. The clonotype originates from a man aged 65-85 years with acute or convalescent COVID-19. The V call is TRBV2, the J call TRBJ1-6; D is ambiguous. Source material: peripheral blood. The CDR3 loop is CASNRYPNSPLHF. CDR3 in DNA: TGTGCCAGCAATCGCTATCCTAATTCACCCCTCCACTTT.